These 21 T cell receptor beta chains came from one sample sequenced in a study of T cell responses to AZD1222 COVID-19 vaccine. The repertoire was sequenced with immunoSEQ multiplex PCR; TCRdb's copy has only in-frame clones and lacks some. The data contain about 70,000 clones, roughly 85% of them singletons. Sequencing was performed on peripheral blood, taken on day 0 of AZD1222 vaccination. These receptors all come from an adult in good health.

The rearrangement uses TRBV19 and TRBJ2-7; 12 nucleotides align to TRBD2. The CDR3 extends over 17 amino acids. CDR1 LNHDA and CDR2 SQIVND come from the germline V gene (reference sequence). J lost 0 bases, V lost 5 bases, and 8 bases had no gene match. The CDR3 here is CASSPRLAGAHSYEQYF. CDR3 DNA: TGTGCCAGTAGTCCGAGACTAGCGGGGGCTCACTCCTACGAGCAGTACTTC.

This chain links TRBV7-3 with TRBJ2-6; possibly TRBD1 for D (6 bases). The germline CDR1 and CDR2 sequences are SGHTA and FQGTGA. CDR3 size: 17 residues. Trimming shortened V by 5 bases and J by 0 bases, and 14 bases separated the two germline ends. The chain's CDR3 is CASSLQGGFSGANVLTF. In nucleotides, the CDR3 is TGTGCCAGCAGCCTACAGGGCGGGTTCTCTGGGGCCAACGTCCTGACTTTC.

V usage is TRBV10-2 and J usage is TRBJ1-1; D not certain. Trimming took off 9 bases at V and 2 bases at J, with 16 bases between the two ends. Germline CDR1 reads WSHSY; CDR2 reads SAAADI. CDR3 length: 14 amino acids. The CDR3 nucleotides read TGCGCCAGTAGGAGGGCAGGCCTTAACACTGAAGCTTTCTTT. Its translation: CASRRAGLNTEAFF.

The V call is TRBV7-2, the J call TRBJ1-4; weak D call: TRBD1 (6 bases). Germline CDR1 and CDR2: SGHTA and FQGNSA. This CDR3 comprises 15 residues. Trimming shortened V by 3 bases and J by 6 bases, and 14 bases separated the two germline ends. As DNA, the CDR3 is TGTGCCAGCAGCTTTGAATGGGGGGGCTATGAAAAACTGTTTTTT. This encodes CASSFEWGGYEKLFF.

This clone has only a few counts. The CDR3 DNA is TGCGCCAGCAGCTCCGGGAGCCGGGAGACCCAGTACTTC. Its protein product is CASSSGSRETQYF. The V call is TRBV5-1, the J call TRBJ2-5; tentatively, D is TRBD2 (6 bases). The CDR3 length is 13 residues. V was trimmed by 3 bases and J by 5 bases, leaving 11 bases between them. CDR1 SGHRS and CDR2 YFSETQ come from the germline V gene.

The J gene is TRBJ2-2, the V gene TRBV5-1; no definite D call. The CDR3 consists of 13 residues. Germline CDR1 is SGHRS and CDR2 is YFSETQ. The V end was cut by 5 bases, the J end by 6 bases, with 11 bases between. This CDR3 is CASRDKESGELFF. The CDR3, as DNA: TGCGCCAGCAGGGATAAGGAGTCCGGGGAGCTGTTTTTT.

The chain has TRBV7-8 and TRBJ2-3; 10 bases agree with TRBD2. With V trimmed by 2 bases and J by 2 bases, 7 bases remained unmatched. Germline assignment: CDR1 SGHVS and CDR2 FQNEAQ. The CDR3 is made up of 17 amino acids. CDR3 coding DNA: TGTGCCAGCAGCTTATCAAGCGGGGGGGCCTTCACAGATACGCAGTATTTT. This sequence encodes CASSLSSGGAFTDTQYF.

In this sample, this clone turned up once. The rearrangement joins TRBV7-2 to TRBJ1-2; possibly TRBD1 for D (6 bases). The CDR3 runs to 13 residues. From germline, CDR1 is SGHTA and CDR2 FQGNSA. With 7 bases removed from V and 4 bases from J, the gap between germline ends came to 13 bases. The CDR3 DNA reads TGTGCCAGCAACAAATTAGGGGGCTATGGCTACACCTTC. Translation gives CASNKLGGYGYTF.

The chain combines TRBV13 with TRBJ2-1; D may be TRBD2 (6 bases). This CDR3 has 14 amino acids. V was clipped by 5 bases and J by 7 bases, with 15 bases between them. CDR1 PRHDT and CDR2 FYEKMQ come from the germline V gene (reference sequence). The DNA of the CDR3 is TGTGCCAGCAGCCTCGGGACTCTTCTAAATGAGCAGTTCTTC. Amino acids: CASSLGTLLNEQFF.

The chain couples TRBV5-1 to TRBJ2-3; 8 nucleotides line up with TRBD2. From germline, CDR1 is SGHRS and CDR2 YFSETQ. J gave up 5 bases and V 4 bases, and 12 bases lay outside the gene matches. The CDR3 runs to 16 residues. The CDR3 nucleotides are TGCGCCAGCAGCAGACTTAGCGGGGCTCCCGGAGATACGCAGTATTTT. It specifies CASSRLSGAPGDTQYF.

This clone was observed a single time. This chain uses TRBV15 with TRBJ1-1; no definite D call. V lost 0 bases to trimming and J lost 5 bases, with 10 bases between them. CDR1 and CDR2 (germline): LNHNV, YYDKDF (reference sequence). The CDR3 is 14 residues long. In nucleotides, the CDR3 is TGTGCCACCAGCAGAGATCGATCGGTTACTGAAGCTTTCTTT. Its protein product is CATSRDRSVTEAFF.

The CDR3 is CASSLTTANYGYTF. The CDR3, as DNA: TGTGCCAGCAGCTTGACGACCGCTAACTATGGCTACACCTTC. The chain links TRBV7-2 to TRBJ1-2, with D uncertain. Germline values: CDR1 SGHTA, CDR2 FQGNSA. The V end was cut by 3 bases, the J end by 0 bases, with 8 bases between. This CDR3 is 14 amino acids long.

Here the CDR3 reads CASSSPTGGMETQYF. CDR3 in DNA: TGTGCCAGTAGTTCCCCGACAGGGGGCATGGAGACCCAGTACTTC. The chain employs TRBV19 and TRBJ2-5, with 10 bases identical to TRBD1. The V gene's germline CDR1 is LNHDA and CDR2 SQIVND (reference sequence). The V segment lost 5 bases and the J segment 5 bases; nucleotides outside the gene matches: 8. This CDR3 has 15 residues.

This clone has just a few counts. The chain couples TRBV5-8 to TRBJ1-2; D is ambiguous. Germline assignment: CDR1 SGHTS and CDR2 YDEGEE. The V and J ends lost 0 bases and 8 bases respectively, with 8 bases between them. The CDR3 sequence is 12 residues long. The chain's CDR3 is CASSLDSPGYTF. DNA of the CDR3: TGTGCCAGCAGCTTGGACAGCCCCGGCTACACCTTC.

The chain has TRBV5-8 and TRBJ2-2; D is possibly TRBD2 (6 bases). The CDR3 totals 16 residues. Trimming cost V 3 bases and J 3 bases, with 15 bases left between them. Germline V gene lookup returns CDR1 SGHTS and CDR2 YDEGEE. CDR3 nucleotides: TGTGCCAGCAGCTCCGAGCCACAGCGGGACACCGGGGAGCTGTTTTTT. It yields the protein CASSSEPQRDTGELFF.

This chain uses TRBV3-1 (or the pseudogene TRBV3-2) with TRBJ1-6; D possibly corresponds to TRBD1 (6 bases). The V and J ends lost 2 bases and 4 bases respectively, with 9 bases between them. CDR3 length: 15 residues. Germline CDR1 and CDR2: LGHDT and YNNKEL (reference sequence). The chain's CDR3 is CASSQSGQYNSPLHF. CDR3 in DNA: TGTGCCAGCAGCCAATCTGGACAGTATAATTCACCCCTCCACTTT.

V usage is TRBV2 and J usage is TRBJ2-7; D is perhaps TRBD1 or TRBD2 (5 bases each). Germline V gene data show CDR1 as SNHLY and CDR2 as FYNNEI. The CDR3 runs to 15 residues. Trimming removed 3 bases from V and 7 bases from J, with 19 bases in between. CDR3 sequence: CASSDGTGRWEEQYF. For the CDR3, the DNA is TGTGCCAGCAGTGACGGAACAGGCCGGTGGGAGGAGCAGTACTTC.

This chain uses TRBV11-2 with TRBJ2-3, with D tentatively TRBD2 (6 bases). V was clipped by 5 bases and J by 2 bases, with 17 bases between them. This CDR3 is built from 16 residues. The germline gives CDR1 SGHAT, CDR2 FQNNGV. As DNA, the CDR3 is TGTGCCAGCAGCGCTGCTCGGGACTTCTACACAGATACGCAGTATTTT. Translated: CASSAARDFYTDTQYF.

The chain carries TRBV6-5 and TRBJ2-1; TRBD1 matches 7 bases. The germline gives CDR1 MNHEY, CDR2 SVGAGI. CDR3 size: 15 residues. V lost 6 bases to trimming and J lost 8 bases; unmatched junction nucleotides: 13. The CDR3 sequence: CASRTYRGVSHEQFF. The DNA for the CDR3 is TGTGCCAGCAGAACCTACAGGGGAGTTAGCCATGAGCAGTTCTTC.

CDR3 loop: CASSLGGTSLANYGYTF. The CDR3 DNA sequence: TGCGCCAGCAGCTTGGGGGGGACTTCGTTGGCTAACTATGGCTACACCTTC. The rearrangement links TRBV5-1 to TRBJ1-2, with D perhaps matching TRBD1 (5 bases). CDR3 length: 17 amino acids. Germline CDR1 reads SGHRS; CDR2 reads YFSETQ. The V end was cut by 0 bases, the J end by 0 bases, with 15 bases between.

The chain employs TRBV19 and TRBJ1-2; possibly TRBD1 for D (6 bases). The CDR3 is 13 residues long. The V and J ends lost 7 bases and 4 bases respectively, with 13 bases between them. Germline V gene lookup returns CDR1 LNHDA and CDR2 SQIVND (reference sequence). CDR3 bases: TGTGCCAGTACTCGGGGGGCAGGCTATGGCTACACCTTC. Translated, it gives CASTRGAGYGYTF. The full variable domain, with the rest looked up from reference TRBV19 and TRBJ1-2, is DGGITQSPKYLFRKEGQNVTLSCEQNLNHDAMYWYRQDPGQGLRLIYYSQIVNDFQKGDIAEGYSVSREKKESFPLTVTSAQKNPTAFYLCASTRGAGYGYTFGSGTRLTVV.